This is a list of T cell receptor beta chains from one sample in a study of cytomegalovirus exposure and HLA in healthy donors. Sequenced by immunoSEQ multiplex PCR; TCRdb stores in-frame clones only, minus some. Among roughly 100,000 clones listed, around four fifths were seen once. The sequenced sample was PBMCs. All receptors come from a female donor in good health and CMV-seropositive. The CDR3 runs from the conserved cysteine through the conserved F or W. The order of the fields is clone size, V gene, D gene, J gene, CDR3 protein, CDR3 DNA. A D gene is named only where the DNA matches it firmly. Clone size is stated in some rows and not others, as once, few, many or a class when expanded.

.	TRBV6-6	.	TRBJ2-1	CASSYQLAIYNEQFF	TGTGCCAGCAGTTACCAACTAGCTATATACAATGAGCAGTTCTTC
few	TRBV7-9	TRBD1	TRBJ1-5	CASSLVRQGANQPQHF	TGTGCCAGCAGCTTAGTCCGGCAGGGGGCCAATCAGCCCCAGCATTTT
.	TRBV19	.	TRBJ2-7	CASSPDSNPSYEQYF	TGTGCCAGTAGTCCGGACTCTAACCCCTCCTACGAGCAGTACTTC
.	TRBV5-5	TRBD2	TRBJ2-1	CASSLRPSGEKEQFF	TGTGCCAGCAGCCTAAGACCTAGCGGGGAAAAGGAGCAGTTCTTC
.	TRBV18	TRBD1	TRBJ1-2	CASSQTGQGMGGYTF	TGTGCCAGCTCCCAAACTGGACAGGGTATGGGAGGCTACACCTTC
.	TRBV6-5	.	TRBJ2-4	CASSFSWGDGENIQYF	TGTGCCAGCAGTTTCTCCTGGGGGGACGGGGAAAACATTCAGTACTTC
.	TRBV7-2	.	TRBJ1-1	CASSLGGQKNTEAFF	TGTGCCAGCAGCTTAGGAGGACAGAAGAACACTGAAGCTTTCTTT
.	TRBV5-1	TRBD2	TRBJ2-1	CASSLSSGDSYNEQFF	TGCGCCAGCAGCTTATCTAGCGGGGATTCCTACAATGAGCAGTTCTTC
.	TRBV7-2	.	TRBJ2-7	CASSFSAGSSYEQYF	TGTGCCAGCAGCTTCAGTGCGGGGAGCTCCTACGAGCAGTACTTC
.	TRBV9	TRBD1	TRBJ1-6	CASSVDLGQKDSPLHF	TGTGCCAGCAGCGTTGATTTGGGACAGAAGGATTCACCCCTCCACTTT
.	TRBV4-1	.	TRBJ2-7	CASSQDSSYEQYF	TGCGCCAGCAGCCAAGATAGCTCCTACGAGCAGTACTTC
.	TRBV29-1	.	TRBJ1-2	CSVYTNYGYTF	TGCAGCGTTTATACTAACTATGGCTACACCTTC
.	TRBV29-1	.	TRBJ2-5	CSVVHPRAHQETQYF	TGCAGCGTAGTCCATCCGCGGGCGCACCAAGAGACCCAGTACTTC
.	TRBV10-2	TRBD2	TRBJ2-1	CASTSGRYNEQFF	TGCGCCAGCACTAGCGGGAGGTACAATGAGCAGTTCTTC
.	TRBV6-5	.	TRBJ1-1	CASSFLTGTEAFF	TGTGCCAGCAGTTTTTTAACCGGGACAGAAGCTTTCTTT
.	TRBV28	.	TRBJ1-5	CASSLRSQPQHF	TGTGCCAGCAGTCTCCGGTCCCAGCCCCAGCATTTT
few	TRBV27	.	TRBJ1-1	CASSIGRRNTEAFF	TGTGCCAGCAGTATCGGGAGGAGGAACACTGAAGCTTTCTTT
.	TRBV5-1	.	TRBJ1-1	CASSLAGGGVTGPEAFF	TGCGCCAGCAGCTTGGCCGGAGGTGGGGTGACGGGCCCAGAAGCTTTCTTT
.	TRBV2	.	TRBJ2-1	CASLALEQFF	TGTGCCAGCTTAGCGCTTGAGCAGTTCTTC
.	TRBV5-1	TRBD1	TRBJ1-1	CASSLGQGSGVSEAFF	TGCGCCAGCAGCTTAGGACAGGGCAGTGGGGTTTCTGAAGCTTTCTTT
.	TRBV28	.	TRBJ2-5	CASSGDSQETQYF	TGTGCCAGCAGTGGAGACAGCCAAGAGACCCAGTACTTC
.	TRBV7-9	TRBD1	TRBJ1-1	CSSRNGTGGNTEAFF	TGTTCCAGCAGAAATGGGACAGGGGGGAACACTGAAGCTTTCTTT
once	TRBV4-2	TRBD2	TRBJ2-2	CPSSKLRREGGELFF	TGTCCCAGCAGCAAGTTGCGGCGGGAGGGGGGGGAGCTGTTTTTT
.	TRBV29-1	TRBD1	TRBJ1-2	CSVRGAPDYGYTF	TGCAGCGTCAGGGGGGCGCCGGACTATGGCTACACCTTC
.	TRBV5-5	.	TRBJ2-5	CASSLRFGQETQYF	TGTGCCAGCAGTTTACGGTTCGGCCAAGAGACCCAGTACTTC
.	TRBV30	TRBD1	TRBJ1-1	CAWSVPEGTGGEAFF	TGTGCCTGGAGTGTGCCCGAAGGGACAGGGGGTGAAGCTTTCTTT
.	TRBV4-1	.	TRBJ2-1	CASSQNGHGYNEQFF	TGCGCCAGCAGCCAAAACGGACATGGGTACAATGAGCAGTTCTTC
.	TRBV7-7	TRBD1	TRBJ2-5	CASSLLGQGETQYF	TGTGCCAGCAGCTTACTTGGACAGGGAGAGACCCAGTACTTC
.	TRBV7-8	.	TRBJ2-7	CASSFRGNPSYEQYF	TGTGCCAGCAGCTTTCGCGGGAACCCCTCCTACGAGCAGTACTTC
.	TRBV13	TRBD1	TRBJ2-2	CASSLFGTANTGELFF	TGTGCCAGCAGCTTATTCGGGACAGCGAACACCGGGGAGCTGTTTTTT
.	TRBV19	TRBD2	TRBJ2-1	CASSGAGGAREQFF	TGTGCCAGTAGCGGAGCGGGGGGGGCCCGGGAGCAGTTCTTC
.	TRBV5-6	TRBD1	TRBJ1-2	CASSLDGGTGDNYGYTF	TGTGCCAGCAGCTTGGATGGTGGGACAGGGGATAACTATGGCTACACCTTC
few	TRBV29-1	.	TRBJ2-3	CSVGLGSATDTQYF	TGCAGCGTTGGTCTTGGTAGCGCAACAGATACGCAGTATTTT
.	TRBV10-3	.	TRBJ2-5	CAISESQAEQETQYF	TGTGCCATCAGTGAGTCTCAGGCAGAACAAGAGACCCAGTACTTC
few	TRBV29-1	TRBD1	TRBJ1-2	CTITWGTDGYTF	TGCACCATCACCTGGGGGACAGATGGCTACACCTTC
few	TRBV6-5	.	TRBJ2-5	CASSPGPALQETQYF	TGTGCCAGCAGTCCTGGGCCAGCCCTCCAAGAGACCCAGTACTTC
.	TRBV4-1	.	TRBJ2-3	CASSQASRSTDTQYF	TGCGCCAGCAGCCAAGCGTCCAGGTCGACAGATACGCAGTATTTT
.	TRBV5-1	TRBD1	TRBJ1-1	CASRTTGDGNTEAFF	TGCGCCAGCAGGACTACAGGGGACGGGAACACTGAAGCTTTCTTT
.	TRBV18	TRBD1	TRBJ1-1	CASSPIQGRTNTEAFF	TGTGCCAGCTCGCCAATACAGGGGCGGACCAACACTGAAGCTTTCTTT
.	TRBV5-6	TRBD1	TRBJ2-7	CASSPTPAPGTANSYEQYF	TGTGCCAGCAGCCCCACCCCAGCCCCCGGGACAGCAAACTCCTACGAGCAGTACTTC
.	TRBV9	TRBD2	TRBJ2-3	CASRPFAGGDTDTQYF	TGTGCCAGCAGGCCCTTCGCGGGAGGGGATACAGATACGCAGTATTTT
.	TRBV7-2	.	TRBJ2-7	CASSLASTYEQYF	TGTGCCAGCAGCTTAGCTAGCACCTACGAGCAGTACTTC
.	TRBV9	TRBD2	TRBJ2-1	CASSGRGGSGSTGVLF	TGTGCCAGCAGCGGAAGAGGCGGGAGTGGTTCCACCGGCGTCCTCTTC
.	TRBV27	.	TRBJ2-5	CASSLGTRRTQYF	TGTGCCAGCAGTTTAGGGACTCGTAGGACCCAGTACTTC
.	TRBV18	TRBD2	TRBJ2-7	CASSPREGYGSYEQYF	TGTGCCAGCTCACCAAGGGAGGGGTACGGCTCCTACGAGCAGTACTTC
.	TRBV7-2	.	TRBJ1-3	CASSPSGNTIYF	TGTGCCAGCAGCCCATCTGGAAACACCATATATTTT
.	TRBV7-9	TRBD1	TRBJ2-7	CASSIGQDGWEQYF	TGTGCCAGCAGCATCGGACAGGACGGGTGGGAGCAGTACTTC
.	TRBV18	TRBD1	TRBJ2-2	CASSPPGQRNTGELFF	TGTGCCAGCTCACCACCGGGACAGAGGAACACCGGGGAGCTGTTTTTT
.	TRBV4-1	.	TRBJ2-3	CASSQAYARYTDTQYF	TGCGCCAGCAGCCAAGCCTACGCACGATACACAGATACGCAGTATTTT
.	TRBV21-1	.	TRBJ1-6	CASSERDRDSDVSSYNSPLHF	TGTGCCAGCAGCGAGAGAGACAGGGATTCCGATGTAAGCTCCTATAATTCACCCCTCCACTTT
.	TRBV5-6	.	TRBJ2-2	CASSFYSNTGELFF	TGTGCCAGCAGCTTTTACTCGAACACCGGGGAGCTGTTTTTT
.	TRBV6-6	TRBD1	TRBJ1-1	CAAKGQGVGNTEAFF	TGTGCCGCGAAGGGACAGGGTGTCGGGAACACTGAAGCTTTCTTT
.	TRBV10-3	TRBD2	TRBJ2-2	CAISDSRLAGNTGELFF	TGTGCCATCAGTGATTCCCGACTAGCGGGTAACACCGGGGAGCTGTTTTTT
.	TRBV6-1	TRBD2	TRBJ2-4	CASSEVERGGSKNIQYF	TGTGCCAGCAGTGAAGTCGAGCGGGGGGGATCCAAAAACATTCAGTACTTC
once	TRBV7-2	.	TRBJ2-3	CASSLVSEGTDTQYF	TGTGCCAGCAGCTTAGTAAGCGAGGGCACAGATACGCAGTATTTT
few	TRBV27	.	TRBJ2-6	CASLGRSGANVLTF	TGTGCCAGCCTGGGGCGGTCTGGGGCCAACGTCCTGACTTTC
.	TRBV7-2	.	TRBJ2-3	CASSLEQGRSTDTQYF	TGTGCCAGCAGCTTAGAACAGGGGAGGAGCACAGATACGCAGTATTTT